This T cell receptor beta chain was recorded in a study of cytomegalovirus exposure and HLA in healthy donors. This clone was detected only once. The CDR3 has 14 amino acids. Germline V gene data show CDR1 as MNHEY and CDR2 as SMNVEV (reference sequence). V dropped 10 bases and J dropped 4; count of bases not matched to a gene: 11. This PCR relied on a set of 60 Vbeta primers and 13 Jbeta primers. Generated by immunoSEQ multiplex PCR, the TCRdb table keeps only in-frame clones and is missing some. The sample includes roughly 260,000 clones, 84% of them seen just once. This receptor was taken from a woman aged 40 to 49 in good health and CMV-seropositive. The chain links TRBV27 to TRBJ2-5; 8 bases line up with TRBD2. Material for sequencing was PBMCs. The CDR3 loop is CATRDSGMLETQYF. The CDR3 DNA is TGTGCCACCCGGGATAGCGGGATGCTAGAGACCCAGTACTTC.